Each of the 18 T cell receptor beta chains below was sequenced from the same sample in a study of T cells after yellow fever vaccination (dated by TCRdb to the late 2010s). In the paper's terms, the treatment or condition label means: live attenuated yellow fever vaccine strain. Receptor libraries were prepared by 5' RACE. The sequencing machine was an Illumina HiSeq 2500. Starting from the raw public reads, TCRdb applied fastp trimming at Q25, assembled clones with MiXCR and retained in-frame beta chains. Duplicate CDR3 protein sequences are folded into a single record with the most common DNA and genes. Counted in this sample were roughly 300,000 distinct CDR3 sequences; roughly 8.3% of them appeared once. The ten most abundant clones make up roughly 18% of the sample. Sequencing used PBMCs, obtained 45 days after the first yellow fever vaccination. These receptors originate from a man aged 18 to 29 who received the YFV17D yellow fever vaccine.

This clonotype has a handful of counts. The rearrangement links TRBV23-1 to TRBJ2-7; TRBD1 matches at 10 bases. TRBV23-1 is designated an ORF whose function remains uncertain. The CDR3 runs to 17 residues. J was trimmed by 4 bases and V by 4 bases; bases with no gene match: 13. The CDR3 loop reads CASSPYVPTGGFYEQYF. CDR3 in DNA: TGCGCCAGCAGTCCCTACGTCCCGACAGGGGGCTTTTACGAGCAGTACTTC.

This clonotype was picked up a small number of times. The chain is built from TRBV6-2 or TRBV6-3 and TRBJ1-1; D gene unclear. The V gene's germline CDR1 is MNHEY and CDR2 SVGEGT. With 7 bases removed from V and 4 bases from J, the gap between germline ends came to 13 bases. This CDR3 contains 13 residues. The CDR3 loop reads CASKRDVGTEAFF. The CDR3 nucleotides read TGTGCCAGCAAGAGGGATGTCGGCACTGAAGCTTTCTTT.

This clonotype was seen ten or more times. This chain connects TRBV7-9 to TRBJ2-5; 9 positions match TRBD1. V lost 7 bases, J lost 4 bases, and 7 bases stayed unmatched. CDR1 SEHNR and CDR2 FQNEAQ come from the germline V gene (reference sequence). This CDR3 comprises 14 residues. The CDR3 here is CASKPGQGRETQYF. CDR3 nucleotide sequence: TGTGCCAGCAAGCCGGGACAGGGTAGAGAGACCCAGTACTTC.

In this sample, this clonotype turned up a few times. The chain recombines TRBV7-8 with TRBJ2-1; 8 nucleotides align to TRBD2. The germline gives CDR1 SGHVS, CDR2 FQNEAQ. J was trimmed by 0 bases and V by 4 bases; bases with no gene match: 11. The CDR3 runs 18 residues. In nucleotides, the CDR3 is TGTGCCAGCAGCTCCCTCGGGGGGGTCGATAGCTCCTACAATGAGCAGTTCTTC. It encodes CASSSLGGVDSSYNEQFF.

This clonotype was found many times. The gene calls are TRBV20-1 and TRBJ2-3, with 7 bases matching TRBD1. J lost 2 bases, V lost 3 bases, and 5 bases had no gene match. The CDR3 is made up of 14 amino acids. Germline V lookup: CDR1 DFQATT, CDR2 SNEGSKA (reference sequence). The CDR3 protein is CSASRDSLTDTQYF. CDR3 coding DNA: TGCAGTGCTAGTCGGGACAGTCTCACAGATACGCAGTATTTT.

This clonotype has just a few counts. V is TRBV28 and J is TRBJ1-6; 7 nucleotides match TRBD1. Germline V gene sequence: CDR1 MDHEN, CDR2 SYDVKM. The length of the CDR3 is 15 residues. Unmatched junction bases numbered 5, after V lost 3 bases and J lost 6 bases. The CDR3, as DNA: TGTGCCAGCAGTTTTGGGACAGCGCTTAATTCACCCCTCCACTTT. Amino acids: CASSFGTALNSPLHF.

The rearrangement uses TRBV5-1 and TRBJ2-7; D possibly uses TRBD1 or TRBD2 (6 bases each). The CDR3 spans 17 residues. From germline, CDR1 is SGHRS and CDR2 YFSETQ. V was clipped by 0 bases and J by 2 bases, with 18 bases between them. As DNA, the CDR3 is TGCGCCAGCAGCTTGGGATCGGGGGACATCTTTCCCTACGAGCAGTACTTC. Its protein product is CASSLGSGDIFPYEQYF.

This clonotype came up a few times. V and J are TRBV6-6 and TRBJ2-1; TRBD1 or TRBD2 may be the D gene (5 bases each). V was cut by 6 bases and J by 6 bases, with 12 bases left in between. The CDR3 spans 13 residues. CDR1 is MNHNY and CDR2 is SVGAGI in the germline V gene (reference sequence). The CDR3 sequence: CASRKGTGNEQFF. As DNA, the CDR3 is TGTGCCAGCAGGAAAGGGACCGGCAATGAGCAGTTCTTC.

This clonotype has ten or more counts. The rearrangement uses TRBV7-8 and TRBJ2-1; the match to TRBD2 covers 10 bases. The CDR3 is 17 amino acids. CDR1 is SGHVS and CDR2 is FQNEAQ in the germline V gene. Trimming cost V 5 bases and J 0 bases; bases outside gene matches: 7. The chain's CDR3 is CASSPSGGTTSYNEQFF. The CDR3, as DNA: TGTGCCAGCAGCCCTAGCGGGGGCACTACCTCCTACAATGAGCAGTTCTTC.

The chain links TRBV6-6 to TRBJ1-5; D not certain. Germline lookup yields CDR1 MNHNY and CDR2 SVGAGI (reference sequence). With 3 bases removed from V and 4 bases from J, the gap between germline ends came to 7 bases. The CDR3 sequence is 13 residues long. This CDR3 reads CASSYWINQPQHF. Here the CDR3 DNA reads TGTGCCAGCAGTTATTGGATTAATCAGCCCCAGCATTTT.

This clonotype was counted many times. This sequence joins TRBV7-3 and TRBJ1-1; tentatively, D is TRBD1 (6 bases). Germline V gene lookup returns CDR1 SGHTA and CDR2 FQGTGA. The CDR3 covers 14 residues. V was pared by 5 bases and J by 1 base, with 11 bases between. In DNA form, the CDR3 reads TGTGCCAGCAGCCCCCAGGGGCGGAACACTGAAGCTTTCTTT. Translation: CASSPQGRNTEAFF.

In nucleotides, the CDR3 is TGTGCCTGGAAAAGGGGATTGTCTGAAGCTTTCTTT. Its translation is CAWKRGLSEAFF. V is TRBV30 and J is TRBJ1-1; tentatively, D is TRBD1 (5 bases). Germline V gene sequence: CDR1 GTSNPN, CDR2 SVGIG (reference sequence). This CDR3 spans 12 amino acids. With 4 bases removed from V and 6 bases from J, the gap between germline ends came to 12 bases.

The table lists this clonotype with many counts. The chain couples TRBV12-3 or TRBV12-4 to TRBJ2-1; tentatively, D is TRBD1 (5 bases). The CDR3 sequence is 11 residues long. Trimming removed 2 bases at V and 15 bases at J, with 11 bases between. The CDR3 bases are TGTGCCAGCAGTTTAAGCCAGGGAAGGTTCTTC. Its protein product is CASSLSQGRFF.

This rearrangement joins TRBV18 to TRBJ2-5; D possibly uses TRBD1 or TRBD2 (5 bases each). Trimming took off 4 bases at V and 1 base at J, with 13 bases between the two ends. The germline V gene has CDR1 KGHSH and CDR2 LQKENI. The CDR3 extends over 15 amino acids. Here the CDR3 reads CASSLGTQIQETQYF. The CDR3, as DNA: TGTGCCAGCTCACTAGGGACCCAGATCCAAGAGACCCAGTACTTC.

The V call is TRBV7-9, the J call TRBJ2-1; D remains ambiguous. Looked up from germline, CDR1 is SEHNR and CDR2 is FQNEAQ (reference sequence). V was shortened by 8 bases and J by 0 bases, with 8 bases between the two germline ends. This CDR3 is built from 13 residues. CDR3 DNA: TGTGCCAGCGGGAACAGCTCCTACAATGAGCAGTTCTTC. Translated, it gives CASGNSSYNEQFF.

This clonotype was counted many times. This chain uses TRBV5-1 with TRBJ2-2, with D possibly TRBD2 on 7 matching bases. The CDR3 extends over 18 amino acids. Per the germline V gene, CDR1 is SGHRS and CDR2 is YFSETQ. The V and J ends lost 0 bases and 0 bases respectively, with 15 bases between them. The CDR3 loop reads CASSLAFGGAANTGELFF. CDR3 nucleotides: TGCGCCAGCAGCTTGGCGTTTGGGGGGGCCGCGAACACCGGGGAGCTGTTTTTT.

This clonotype was picked up a small number of times. The chain combines TRBV7-2 with TRBJ1-2; D uncertain. CDR3 length equals 16 residues. The V end was cut by 5 bases, the J end by 0 bases, with 16 bases between. Germline V gene lookup returns CDR1 SGHTA and CDR2 FQGNSA. CDR3 sequence: CASSVGRTASNYGYTF. CDR3 in DNA: TGTGCCAGCAGCGTCGGACGGACCGCCTCTAACTATGGCTACACCTTC.

The chain joins TRBV5-4 to TRBJ1-1; TRBD1 aligns across 9 bases. Trimming cost V 3 bases and J 4 bases; bases outside gene matches: 7. The germline gives CDR1 SGHNT, CDR2 YYREEE (reference sequence). This CDR3 has 15 residues. CDR3 sequence reads: CASSSLDRGGTEAFF. The CDR3 nucleotides are TGTGCCAGCAGCTCCCTCGACAGGGGGGGCACTGAAGCTTTCTTT.